The sequence of this TCR beta chain was determined in a study of response to subunit inactivated influenza vaccine. Findings and limits, study-wide: Every seasonal influenza vaccination brings in few new T cells, the authors suggested.

TCRdb redid the calling of the RT-PCR reads with MiXCR, one entry per CDR3 protein. This sample has roughly 500,000 distinct CDR3 sequences; roughly 23% occur once, and the top ten carry approximately 3%. On this clonotype itself: Its antigen is currently unknown.

These data were likewise used in another study, on T cells expressing NK-cell markers. This second report adds: Making the TCR beta cDNA relied on 5'RACE template switching with UMIs. The TCR beta repertoires originated in sorted CD3+CD56+NKG2C+, CD3+CD56+NKG2C- and CD3+CD56-NKG2C+ T cells. One of eight sequenced donors was HCMV-seronegative; the other seven were seropositive. Similarly, these clonotypes led the CD3+CD56-NKG2C+ fraction as well in a handful of donors.

This TCR was sampled from a man aged 50 to 60 who received an inactivated influenza vaccine. The sequencing used CD4+ T cells sorted from PBMCs, collected 12 days after vaccination.

The CDR3 sequence is CASSPRLTAETQYF. The CDR3 coding sequence is TGTGCCAGCAGTCCTCGACTAACGGCGGAGACCCAGTACTTC. The V gene is TRBV12-3 or TRBV12-4, the J gene TRBJ2-5; TRBD2 might be the D (5 bases). The CDR3 has 14 residues. Trimming removed 5 bases at V and 5 bases at J, with 15 bases between.